These 29 T cell receptor beta chains were sequenced from one sample in a study of cytomegalovirus exposure and HLA in healthy donors (dated by TCRdb to about 2017). To prepare the library, the immunoSEQ multiplex PCR assay was applied. For the multiplex PCR, a mixture combining 60 forward primers for TCR Vbeta segments and 13 reverse primers for TCR Jbeta segments was used. TCRdb obtained this table from immuneACCESS and retained in-frame rearrangements with V and J assigned. These tables miss some clones; where compared with another copy, unresolved V genes account for less than half of the shortfall, and the remainder is unexplained. Recorded for this sample are 160,000 or so clones; less than 90% of them occurred a single time. 4.1% of the sample is in the top ten clones. The source material was PBMCs. The receptors were gathered from a man aged 45-65 years in good health and CMV-seropositive.

A word on this clone: One end of the junction is discordant with germline, which a read error may explain. The chain links TRBV4-1 to TRBJ2-7; TRBD1 matches at 8 bases. Germline V CDR1 and CDR2: MGHRA, YSYEKL. The length of the CDR3 is 13 residues. The CDR3 protein is CPSRKTGAYEQYF. The CDR3 coding sequence is TGCCCCAGCAGGAAGACAGGGGCATACGAGCAGTACTTC.

The gene calls are TRBV5-1 and TRBJ2-3, with 10 bases that match TRBD2. The germline V gene has CDR1 SGHRS and CDR2 YFSETQ. The CDR3 is made up of 16 amino acids. Losses at the gene ends were 0 bases for V and 2 bases for J; bases not matched to a gene: 3. CDR3 DNA sequence: TGCGCCAGCAGCTTGGGACTAGCGGGTGCCACAGATACGCAGTATTTT. Amino acid sequence: CASSLGLAGATDTQYF.

The chain links TRBV19 to TRBJ1-6, with D maybe TRBD1 (6 bases). V lost 4 bases, J lost 6 bases, and 13 bases lay in between. From germline, CDR1 is LNHDA and CDR2 SQIVND (reference sequence). The length of the CDR3 is 15 residues. For the CDR3, the DNA is TGTGCCAGTAGTACACAGGACAGTCGTAATTCACCCCTCCACTTT. Amino acids: CASSTQDSRNSPLHF. Looking up the rest from reference TRBV19 and TRBJ1-6 gives the full variable domain: DGGITQSPKYLFRKEGQNVTLSCEQNLNHDAMYWYRQDPGQGLRLIYYSQIVNDFQKGDIAEGYSVSREKKESFPLTVTSAQKNPTAFYLCASSTQDSRNSPLHFGNGTRLTVT.

This clone was picked up a small number of times. The V gene is TRBV29-1, the J gene TRBJ1-2, with D uncertain. The length of the CDR3 is 12 residues. Per germline, CDR1 SQVTM and CDR2 ANQGSEA. For the CDR3, the DNA is TGCAGTTTCGAGGCAGTCAACTATGGCTACACCTTC. Amino acids: CSFEAVNYGYTF.

This clone has just a few counts. The CDR3: CASSSGTVMNTEAFF. For the CDR3, the DNA is TGTGCCAGTAGTTCGGGGACAGTCATGAACACTGAAGCTTTCTTT. The rearrangement links TRBV19 to TRBJ1-1, with 7 bases matching TRBD1. Germline lookup yields CDR1 LNHDA and CDR2 SQIVND (reference sequence). V was pared by 5 bases and J by 0 bases, with 6 bases of the junction left unmatched. This CDR3 is 15 amino acids long. The full variable domain, completed using reference TRBV19 and TRBJ1-1, is DGGITQSPKYLFRKEGQNVTLSCEQNLNHDAMYWYRQDPGQGLRLIYYSQIVNDFQKGDIAEGYSVSREKKESFPLTVTSAQKNPTAFYLCASSSGTVMNTEAFFGQGTRLTVV.

This clone was recorded only once. The rearrangement links TRBV19 to TRBJ2-7, with TRBD1 identical over 7 bases. Germline CDR1 is LNHDA and CDR2 is SQIVND (reference sequence). The CDR3 is made up of 14 amino acids. V dropped 3 bases and J dropped 4; count of bases not matched to a gene: 6. The DNA of the CDR3 is TGTGCCAGTAGTATGGCCGCAGGGGGATACGAGCAGTACTTC. Its translation: CASSMAAGGYEQYF. Looking up the rest from reference TRBV19 and TRBJ2-7 gives the full variable domain: DGGITQSPKYLFRKEGQNVTLSCEQNLNHDAMYWYRQDPGQGLRLIYYSQIVNDFQKGDIAEGYSVSREKKESFPLTVTSAQKNPTAFYLCASSMAAGGYEQYFGPGTRLTVT.

This clone was counted a single time. J is TRBJ2-1 and V is TRBV13; 8 bases fit TRBD2. This CDR3 contains 13 residues. The V gene's germline CDR1 is PRHDT and CDR2 FYEKMQ (reference sequence). Trimming at V came to 5 bases and at J to 7 bases, leaving 4 bases not matched to a gene. The CDR3 DNA sequence: TGTGCCAGCAGCGTCCGGGGGGGTAATGAGCAGTTCTTC. This sequence encodes CASSVRGGNEQFF.

This clone was seen just once. This chain links TRBV19 with TRBJ2-3, with 7 bases matching TRBD1. Germline CDR1 and CDR2: LNHDA and SQIVND (reference sequence). Trimming removed 6 bases from V and 2 bases from J; junction bases left unmatched: 11. The CDR3 is 16 amino acids. DNA of the CDR3: TGTGCCAGTAGGAAAACCGGGACAGTACACACAGATACGCAGTATTTT. Protein sequence: CASRKTGTVHTDTQYF.

This chain connects TRBV27 to TRBJ1-4; 11 nucleotides agree with TRBD1. Germline lookup yields CDR1 MNHEY and CDR2 SMNVEV (reference sequence). V lost 6 bases to trimming and J lost 8 bases; unmatched junction nucleotides: 5. The CDR3 runs to 14 residues. The CDR3 protein is CASRRTGGVEKLFF. The CDR3 DNA follows: TGTGCCAGCAGGAGGACAGGGGGCGTAGAAAAACTGTTTTTT.

The rearrangement links TRBV6-1 to TRBJ1-5, with a tentative D call TRBD1 (5 bases). The CDR3 sequence is 16 residues long. Germline CDR1 is MNHNS and CDR2 is SASEGT. V lost 4 bases and J 3 bases, leaving 16 bases between the germline ends. CDR3 nucleotide sequence: TGTGCCAGCAGTGGGGGCGCACAGGCCGCCAATCAGCCCCAGCATTTT. As protein: CASSGGAQAANQPQHF.

The chain has TRBV21-1 and TRBJ2-1; TRBD2, the table's D call, lacks a check against the DNA. TRBV21-1 is tagged as a pseudogene. CDR3 length: 15 residues. The DNA of the CDR3 is TGTGCCAGCAGCACCTCGAGGGTGTCCTACAATGAGCAGTTCTTC. It specifies CASSTSRVSYNEQFF.

The sample holds one count of this clone. CDR3 protein: CASSFMRRGGDEQFF. DNA for the CDR3: TGTGCCAGCAGCTTTATGCGTCGGGGGGGCGATGAGCAGTTCTTC. The chain employs TRBV13 and TRBJ2-1, with 8 bases aligning to TRBD2. Germline V gives CDR1 PRHDT, CDR2 FYEKMQ (reference sequence). This CDR3 comprises 15 residues. Germline trimming cut 3 bases from V and 8 bases from J; bases unmatched to any gene: 9.

The V gene is TRBV27, the J gene TRBJ2-6; 7 bases align to TRBD1. V was clipped by 5 bases and J by 3 bases; unmatched bases: 7. Germline CDR1 is MNHEY and CDR2 is SMNVEV (reference sequence). This CDR3 region has 16 residues. CDR3 nucleotide sequence: TGTGCCAGCAGTCCGTACACAGGGGTTGGGGCCAACGTCCTGACTTTC. It translates to CASSPYTGVGANVLTF.

In DNA form, the CDR3 reads TGTGCCAGCAGCTTTACAGGGGGAACCTACAATGAGCAGTTCTTC. Protein sequence: CASSFTGGTYNEQFF. This chain connects TRBV7-2 to TRBJ2-1, with 8 nucleotides matching TRBD1. Trimming at V came to 3 bases and at J to 2 bases, leaving 3 bases not matched to a gene. Germline V CDR1 and CDR2: SGHTA, FQGNSA. The CDR3 loop spans 15 amino acids.

CDR3 DNA sequence: TGTGCCAGCAGTGAAGGAAAGTGGGACAGACAGTCCTCTGGGGCCAACGTCCTGACTTTC. The encoded protein is CASSEGKWDRQSSGANVLTF. The J gene is TRBJ2-6, the V gene TRBV6-1, with 7 bases that match TRBD1. This CDR3 is 20 amino acids long. V shed 1 base, J shed 0 bases, and the junction held 12 bases outside the gene matches. Germline V gives CDR1 MNHNS, CDR2 SASEGT.

The table lists this clone with a few counts. The chain employs TRBV28 and TRBJ1-5; 9 bases agree with TRBD1. Germline V gene lookup returns CDR1 MDHEN and CDR2 SYDVKM. V gave up 2 bases and J gave up 2 bases; unmatched junction bases: 4. The length of the CDR3 is 16 residues. This chain's CDR3 is CASSLPRTGGNQPQHF. The CDR3 DNA is TGTGCCAGCAGTTTACCCAGGACAGGGGGCAATCAGCCCCAGCATTTT.

The rearrangement joins TRBV11-2 to TRBJ2-7; no reliable D call. CDR3 length: 13 amino acids. Germline V lookup: CDR1 SGHAT, CDR2 FQNNGV. V lost 0 bases, J lost 3 bases, and 6 bases lay in between. This CDR3 reads CASSLDPVYEQYF. In DNA form, the CDR3 reads TGTGCCAGCAGCTTAGATCCCGTCTACGAGCAGTACTTC.

The chain couples TRBV27 to TRBJ2-1; D not certain. The CDR3 is 13 residues long. The V gene's germline CDR1 is MNHEY and CDR2 SMNVEV (reference sequence). Trimming removed 0 bases at V and 10 bases at J, with 10 bases between. In DNA form, the CDR3 reads TGTGCCAGCAGTTTATCGAGAAGCCGGGAGCAGTTCTTC. Translation gives CASSLSRSREQFF.

This chain uses TRBV4-1 with TRBJ2-7; D is possibly TRBD2 (6 bases). Germline CDR1 and CDR2: MGHRA and YSYEKL. The CDR3 loop spans 16 amino acids. The V and J ends lost 2 bases and 0 bases respectively, with 14 bases between them. The CDR3 nucleotides are TGCGCCAGCAGCCAATCCCGGGACTTAAGCTCCTACGAGCAGTACTTC. It yields the protein CASSQSRDLSSYEQYF.

The table lists this clone with a few counts. This chain connects TRBV4-1 to TRBJ1-4, with D maybe TRBD1 (6 bases). The germline CDR1 and CDR2 sequences are MGHRA and YSYEKL. This CDR3 comprises 16 residues. V was clipped by 0 bases and J by 7 bases, with 15 bases between them. CDR3 nucleotides: TGCGCCAGCAGCCAAGATGGGGGGGCCTCTGGTGAAAAACTGTTTTTT. It translates to CASSQDGGASGEKLFF.

This rearrangement joins TRBV4-2 to TRBJ2-5; 9 bases match TRBD2. The J call may be faulty, since TRBJ2-7 better matches the DNA end. The length of the CDR3 is 16 residues. The V gene's germline CDR1 is LGHNA and CDR2 YNFKEQ. The CDR3 spells CASSQGVAGETYEQYF. In DNA, the CDR3 is TGTGCCAGCAGCCAAGGGGTAGCGGGGGAGACCTACGAGCAGTACTTC.

The chain links TRBV5-4 to TRBJ2-7, with TRBD1 matching over 8 bases. Unmatched junction bases numbered 8, after V lost 3 bases and J lost 3 bases. CDR3 length equals 15 residues. CDR1 and CDR2 from the germline V gene are SGHNT and YYREEE (reference sequence). The CDR3 loop is CASSSPWTGHYEQYF. CDR3 DNA sequence: TGTGCCAGCAGCTCGCCCTGGACAGGGCACTACGAGCAGTACTTC.

This clone showed up just a few times. The V gene is TRBV10-3, the J gene TRBJ2-5, with D unresolved. The CDR3 covers 12 residues. With 3 bases removed from V and 3 bases from J, the gap between germline ends came to 5 bases. Germline values: CDR1 ENHRY, CDR2 SYGVKD. CDR3: CAISDQEETQYF. The CDR3 nucleotides read TGTGCCATCAGTGATCAGGAAGAGACCCAGTACTTC.

The rearrangement joins TRBV9 to TRBJ1-1, with 7 bases that match TRBD1. CDR1 and CDR2 from the germline V gene are SGDLS and YYNGEE. The CDR3 loop spans 13 amino acids. Trimming cost V 4 bases and J 6 bases; bases outside gene matches: 6. This CDR3 is CASSPTGVAEAFF. CDR3 coding DNA: TGTGCCAGCAGCCCAACAGGGGTCGCTGAAGCTTTCTTT.

The chain joins TRBV30 to TRBJ1-6; 7 bases are shared with TRBD1. The CDR3 runs to 15 residues. The germline V gene encodes CDR1 GTSNPN and CDR2 SVGIG (reference sequence). The junction had 6 bases not matched to a gene; V was cut back by 4 bases and J by 3 bases. CDR3 residues: CAWKVSGGYNSPLHF. For the CDR3, the DNA is TGTGCCTGGAAGGTGTCAGGGGGCTATAATTCACCCCTCCACTTT.

The chain has TRBV29-1 and TRBJ1-2; TRBD1 matches 8 bases. Germline V lookup: CDR1 SQVTM, CDR2 ANQGSEA. The CDR3 runs to 14 residues. Unmatched junction bases numbered 8, after V lost 6 bases and J lost 2 bases. The CDR3: CSVTPRTGNYGYTF. The CDR3 nucleotides read TGCAGCGTCACCCCAAGGACAGGGAACTATGGCTACACCTTC.

This clone was recorded only once. The gene calls are TRBV25-1 and TRBJ2-1; weak D call: TRBD1 (6 bases). The length of the CDR3 is 13 residues. V lost 9 bases, J lost 7 bases, and 16 bases lay in between. CDR1 MGHDK and CDR2 SYGVNS come from the germline V gene. The CDR3 DNA is TGTGCCAGGACGACAGAGGGGGTGAATGAGCAGTTCTTC. Translation: CARTTEGVNEQFF. Full variable domain (remainder filled in from reference TRBV25-1 and TRBJ2-1): EADIYQTPRYLVIGTGKKITLECSQTMGHDKMYWYQQDPGMELHLIHYSYGVNSTEKGDLSSESTVSRIRTEHFPLTLESARPSHTSQYLCARTTEGVNEQFFGPGTRLTVL.

In the case of this clone: At the DNA level, this CDR3 is encoded by other sequences in the same sample as well. The chain uses TRBV4-1 and TRBJ1-5, with 10 bases matching TRBD1. This CDR3 is built from 14 residues. Germline V gives CDR1 MGHRA, CDR2 YSYEKL. The J segment lost 4 bases and the V segment lost 4 bases, leaving 1 base of the junction unmatched. The CDR3 coding sequence is TGCGCCAGCAGCCTGGGACAGGGGAATCAGCCCCAGCATTTT. This sequence encodes CASSLGQGNQPQHF.

The rearrangement joins TRBV5-4 to TRBJ2-1; maybe TRBD2 (5 bases). Looked up from germline, CDR1 is SGHNT and CDR2 is YYREEE (reference sequence). V was clipped by 2 bases and J by 6 bases, with 18 bases between them. The CDR3 is 16 residues long. The CDR3 here is CASSLGGSSLSNEQFF. In nucleotides, the CDR3 is TGTGCCAGCAGCTTAGGCGGGTCTAGTTTATCCAATGAGCAGTTCTTC. Full variable domain (rest looked up from reference TRBV5-4 and TRBJ2-1): ETGVTQSPTHLIKTRGQQVTLRCSSQSGHNTVSWYQQALGQGPQFIFQYYREEENGRGNFPPRFSGLQFPNYSSELNVNALELDDSALYLCASSLGGSSLSNEQFFGPGTRLTVL.